These 15 T cell receptor beta chains were all obtained from the same sample, sequenced in a study of a mutant IDH1 vaccine in newly diagnosed glioma. These receptors lack a known antigen. The time point: week 23, last vaccination. With topical imiquimod, each dose of the vaccine consisted of 300 ug of mutant IDH1 20-mer peptide. Sequencing was performed with immunoSEQ multiplex PCR; in TCRdb, only in-frame clones are kept and a portion is missing. This repertoire shows tens of thousands of clones, more than 80% found once; its top ten account for over 4.5%. The source was PBMCs, collected from a glioma patient whose treatment included an IDH1 peptide vaccine. The receptors stem from a man between 35 and 55 years old with glioma.

The genes are TRBV9 and TRBJ1-1; no clear D gene. This CDR3 region has 12 residues. Trimming cost V 0 bases and J 11 bases, with 11 bases left between them. Germline CDR1 and CDR2: SGDLS and YYNGEE. The DNA for the CDR3 is TGTGCCAGCAGCGTAGCGCGGGGTCGGGCTTTCTTT. It yields the protein CASSVARGRAFF.

The V and J genes are TRBV7-8 and TRBJ2-4; 16 bases agree with TRBD2. Germline V gene data show CDR1 as SGHVS and CDR2 as FQNEAQ. V lost 4 bases, J lost 2 bases, and 17 bases stayed unmatched. The CDR3 is 22 residues long. CDR3 protein: CASSSRQGLAGGLRLTKNIQYF. CDR3 nucleotides: TGTGCCAGCAGCTCCAGACAGGGACTAGCGGGAGGGCTCCGTCTGACCAAAAACATTCAGTACTTC.

About this clone itself: One junction end does not reproduce the germline sequence, and a read error may be involved. This specimen includes other DNA sequences encoding the same CDR3. The chain's CDR3 is CASTSTGGDWMNTEAFF. CDR3 sequence (DNA): TGTGCCAGTACTTCAACAGGGGGGGATTGGATGAACACTGAGGCTTTCTTT. This chain joins TRBV5-6 and TRBJ1-1; 8 bases agree with TRBD1. CDR3 length: 17 amino acids. Germline assignment: CDR1 SGHDT and CDR2 YYEEEE.

The chain combines TRBV28 with TRBJ2-2, with D tentatively TRBD1 or TRBD2 (5 bases each). Trimming left V 3 bases short and J 6 bases short, with 17 bases between. Germline loops: CDR1 MDHEN, CDR2 SYDVKM. CDR3 length: 16 amino acids. CDR3 in amino acids: CASSLVGTGNPGELFF. Written as DNA, the CDR3 is TGTGCCAGCAGTTTGGTCGGGACGGGCAACCCCGGGGAGCTGTTTTTT.

The CDR3 region has the DNA TGCGCCAGCAGTGAGAGAAGGGTTGACGGCTACACCTTC. Translating gives CASSERRVDGYTF. This chain uses TRBV10-2 with TRBJ1-2; the D is unclear. Germline V lookup: CDR1 WSHSY, CDR2 SAAADI. V lost 2 bases and J lost 8, with 12 bases in between. The CDR3 sequence is 13 residues long.

This clone was detected once. The V and J genes are TRBV19 and TRBJ2-2; possibly TRBD1 for D (5 bases). V lost 4 bases to trimming and J lost 0 bases, with 6 bases between them. The CDR3 contains 14 residues. CDR1 LNHDA and CDR2 SQIVND come from the germline V gene (reference sequence). CDR3 protein: CASSKGTNTGELFF. In DNA, the CDR3 is TGTGCCAGTAGTAAGGGGACGAACACCGGGGAGCTGTTTTTT.

The chain recombines TRBV7-2 with TRBJ1-2; D is uncertain. In germline, CDR1 is SGHTA, CDR2 FQGNSA. The V and J ends lost 8 bases and 8 bases respectively, with 24 bases between them. The length of the CDR3 is 15 residues. CDR3 in amino acids: CASFSSPTGLGGYTF. The DNA for the CDR3 is TGTGCCAGCTTCTCCTCACCCACGGGCTTGGGCGGCTACACCTTC.

V gene TRBV5-1 combines with J gene TRBJ2-7; D may match TRBD1 or TRBD2 (6 bases each). Trimming removed 5 bases from V and 3 bases from J, with 15 bases in between. Germline values: CDR1 SGHRS, CDR2 YFSETQ. The length of the CDR3 is 14 residues. As DNA, the CDR3 is TGCGCCAGCAGTCGGGAGACAGGAAACTACGAGCAGTACTTC. This sequence encodes CASSRETGNYEQYF.

The V and J genes are TRBV28 and TRBJ1-2; D gene uncertain. Germline V CDR1 and CDR2: MDHEN, SYDVKM. Trimming took 4 bases from V and 1 from J, leaving 4 bases between them. This CDR3 comprises 12 residues. This CDR3 reads CASSSVNYGYTF. For the CDR3, the DNA is TGTGCCAGCAGTTCCGTTAACTATGGCTACACCTTC.

The rearrangement links TRBV7-6 to TRBJ1-5; 9 nucleotides align to TRBD1. The trim removed 5 bases at V and 4 bases at J, leaving 12 bases unmatched. The CDR3 loop spans 17 amino acids. Germline CDR1 reads SGHVS; CDR2 reads FNYEAQ. The CDR3: CASSPLTGGGLNQPQHF. The DNA of the CDR3 is TGTGCCAGCAGCCCGTTAACAGGGGGCGGCTTGAATCAGCCCCAGCATTTT.

The CDR3 region is CAWSVSRGAYNEQFF. Here the CDR3 DNA reads TGTGCCTGGAGTGTTAGCAGGGGGGCCTACAATGAGCAGTTCTTC. The chain has TRBV30 and TRBJ2-1; a weak D match, TRBD1 (7 bases). Germline V gene data show CDR1 as GTSNPN and CDR2 as SVGIG (reference sequence). CDR3 length: 15 residues. V lost 0 bases to trimming and J lost 2 bases, with 11 bases between them.

The chain uses TRBV18 and TRBJ2-3; D is uncertain. The V gene lost 4 bases and the J gene lost 2 bases, with 10 bases spanning the gap. CDR1 and CDR2 (germline): KGHSH, LQKENI. This CDR3 spans 14 amino acids. CDR3: CASSLATATDTQYF. The CDR3 DNA is TGTGCCAGCTCACTCGCGACTGCCACAGATACGCAGTATTTT.

In its sample, this clone was seen a few times. J is TRBJ1-1 and V is TRBV9; D not resolved. This CDR3 contains 15 residues. V was cut by 6 bases and J by 4 bases, with 19 bases left in between. Per the germline V gene, CDR1 is SGDLS and CDR2 is YYNGEE. The CDR3 protein is CASTDPGGHPTEAFF. The DNA for the CDR3 is TGTGCCAGCACCGACCCCGGTGGCCACCCCACTGAAGCTTTCTTT.

The chain combines TRBV5-5 with TRBJ1-1; TRBD1 matches at 7 bases. The germline gives CDR1 SGHKS, CDR2 YYEKEE (reference sequence). The CDR3 covers 14 residues. V trimming: 4 bases; J trimming: 1 base; junction bases outside the gene matches: 4. The DNA for the CDR3 is TGTGCCAGCAGCATTTCAGGGGGGAACACTGAAGCTTTCTTT. The encoded protein is CASSISGGNTEAFF.

The rearrangement uses TRBV5-4 and TRBJ2-5; D is unclear. This CDR3 contains 15 residues. Trimming stripped 3 bases from V and 3 bases from J, with 15 bases between. Germline V gives CDR1 SGHNT, CDR2 YYREEE (reference sequence). CDR3 protein: CASSSRILSKETQYF. In DNA form, the CDR3 reads TGTGCCAGCAGCTCCCGAATTCTCAGTAAAGAGACCCAGTACTTC.